These 11 T cell receptor beta chains came from one sample sequenced in a study of T cell responses to AZD1222 COVID-19 vaccine. Measured with immunoSEQ multiplex PCR; TCRdb has only the in-frame clones, and not every one. The sample comprises some 120,000 clones, around 83% of which are singletons, and more than 10% rests with the top ten. The sample was peripheral blood, taken on day 0 of AZD1222 vaccination. These receptors were taken from an adult in good health.

The table lists this clone with a count of one. This rearrangement joins TRBV10-3 to TRBJ2-3; the D gene is possibly TRBD2 (6 bases). Trimming shortened V by 0 bases and J by 0 bases, and 10 bases separated the two germline ends. Looked up from germline, CDR1 is ENHRY and CDR2 is SYGVKD. The CDR3 has 16 residues. This chain's CDR3 is CAISESSSASTDTQYF. CDR3 DNA: TGTGCCATCAGTGAGTCTTCTAGCGCCAGCACAGATACGCAGTATTTT.

The gene calls are TRBV6-6 and TRBJ2-2; the D gene is possibly TRBD1 (7 bases). This CDR3 has 13 amino acids. V was clipped by 7 bases and J by 5 bases, with 11 bases between them. In germline, CDR1 is MNHNY, CDR2 SVGAGI (reference sequence). CDR3 in DNA: TGTGCCAGCAAGCAGGGGGGAACCGGGGAGCTGTTTTTT. This sequence encodes CASKQGGTGELFF.

The rearrangement uses TRBV10-3 and TRBJ2-3; a possible D gene is TRBD2 (7 bases). The CDR3 is 16 residues long. Trimming removed 4 bases at V and 2 bases at J, with 16 bases between. Germline CDR1 reads ENHRY; CDR2 reads SYGVKD. The CDR3 DNA sequence: TGTGCCATCAGTGTTGGGGCGGGGGCCTACACAGATACGCAGTATTTT. This translates into CAISVGAGAYTDTQYF.

The chain is built from TRBV12-3 or TRBV12-4 and TRBJ1-2; possibly TRBD1 for D (5 bases). The V end lost 10 bases, the J end lost 4 bases, and 16 bases lay between the germline ends. The CDR3 loop spans 13 amino acids. The CDR3: CATQRGGLYGYTF. The CDR3 region has the DNA TGTGCCACCCAAAGGGGAGGGCTCTATGGCTACACCTTC.

The chain recombines TRBV12-3 or TRBV12-4 with TRBJ2-3; weak D call: TRBD1 (6 bases). Between the trimmed V and J ends, which lost 6 bases and 1 base, there was a span of 8 bases. The CDR3 totals 13 residues. The CDR3 DNA follows: TGTGCCAGCAGCCGACAGGGCACAGATACGCAGTATTTT. Protein sequence: CASSRQGTDTQYF.

Sample share makes this clone large (0.1 to 1%). The CDR3 sequence: CASSPVTDRVNTEAFF. The DNA for the CDR3 is TGTGCCAGCAGCCCGGTCACCGACAGGGTGAACACTGAAGCTTTCTTT. This rearrangement joins TRBV3-1 (or the pseudogene TRBV3-2) to TRBJ1-1; 7 bases map to TRBD1. The CDR3 has 16 residues. V shed 4 bases, J shed 0 bases, and the junction held 8 bases outside the gene matches. Germline V gives CDR1 LGHDT, CDR2 YNNKEL (reference sequence).

This chain links TRBV18 with TRBJ1-1; D uncertain. The CDR3 contains 16 residues. Per the germline V gene, CDR1 is KGHSH and CDR2 is LQKENI. Trimming took off 0 bases at V and 4 bases at J, with 15 bases between the two ends. Here the CDR3 DNA reads TGTGCCAGCTCACCACCCGGTAGTCGAGGCGGCACTGAAGCTTTCTTT. Its protein is CASSPPGSRGGTEAFF. The entire variable domain, with the rest obtained from reference TRBV18 and TRBJ1-1, is as follows: NAGVMQNPRHLVRRRGQEARLRCSPMKGHSHVYWYRQLPEEGLKFMVYLQKENIIDESGMPKERFSAEFPKEGPSILRIQQVVRGDSAAYFCASSPPGSRGGTEAFFGQGTRLTVV.

V gene TRBV12-2 combines with J gene TRBJ2-5; the DNA was not compared with TRBD1, the D call given in the table. TRBV12-2 is termed a pseudogene. The CDR3 covers 16 residues. CDR3 protein: CASRLNRQGERWTQYF. CDR3 bases: TGTGCAAGTCGCCTCAACCGCCAGGGCGAGAGGTGGACCCAGTACTTC.

The chain is built from TRBV7-2 and TRBJ2-1, with 8 nucleotides matching TRBD1. Germline V gene data show CDR1 as SGHTA and CDR2 as FQGNSA. The CDR3 has 15 amino acids. The J segment lost 3 bases and the V segment lost 3 bases, leaving 4 bases of the junction unmatched. The CDR3 DNA reads as TGTGCCAGCAGCTTGACAGGGGAAGTCTACAATGAGCAGTTCTTC. This encodes CASSLTGEVYNEQFF.

The chain recombines TRBV9 with TRBJ1-2, with TRBD1 identical over 7 bases. V was clipped by 0 bases and J by 1 base; unmatched bases: 3. This CDR3 has 15 residues. The germline gives CDR1 SGDLS, CDR2 YYNGEE. CDR3 coding DNA: TGTGCCAGCAGCGTAGCGGACAGGAGTAACTATGGCTACACCTTC. Translated, it gives CASSVADRSNYGYTF.

V gene TRBV11-3 combines with J gene TRBJ2-1, with 10 bases matching TRBD2. Germline CDR1 SGHNT, CDR2 YENEEA. V lost 3 bases to trimming and J lost 4 bases; unmatched junction nucleotides: 3. The CDR3 sequence is 15 residues long. The CDR3, as DNA: TGTGCCAGCAGCTTCGGAGCGGGGGGGTACAATGAGCAGTTCTTC. Translating it yields CASSFGAGGYNEQFF.